This entry lists 19 T cell receptor beta chains sequenced from one sample in a study of CD8 T cells in Susac syndrome. The RNA, about 0.45 to 1 ug, was put through reverse transcription using random hexamers. One entry per CDR3 protein results from TCRdb running MiXCR on the immunoSEQ multiplex PCR reads. The sample comprises roughly 200,000 distinct CDR3 sequences, around 95% of which are singletons, and just over 0.08% rests with the top ten. The source material was CD4+ T cells from PBMCs. All receptors come from a human donor with multiple sclerosis.

This clonotype was recorded only once. The genes are TRBV29-1 and TRBJ1-5; 8 bases agree with TRBD1. CDR1 is SQVTM, CDR2 ANQGSEA, per germline. This CDR3 comprises 13 residues. The ends lost 6 bases at V and 6 bases at J; junction bases unmatched: 7. The CDR3 here is CSVDRGEGQPQHF. The CDR3 DNA sequence: TGCAGCGTAGACAGGGGAGAAGGTCAGCCCCAGCATTTT.

The chain links TRBV27 to TRBJ2-7; 10 bases are a match to TRBD2. Looked up from germline, CDR1 is MNHEY and CDR2 is SMNVEV (reference sequence). V dropped 7 bases and J dropped 2; count of bases not matched to a gene: 5. The CDR3 loop spans 14 amino acids. The DNA of the CDR3 is TGTGCCAGCACCCCACTAGCGGGGCCCTACGAGCAGTACTTC. Translating it yields CASTPLAGPYEQYF.

The chain carries TRBV20-1 and TRBJ2-5, with TRBD1 matching 10 bases. This CDR3 has 13 residues. Trimming cost V 5 bases and J 4 bases; bases outside gene matches: 4. Looked up from germline, CDR1 is DFQATT and CDR2 is SNEGSKA (reference sequence). CDR3 residues: CSALGDRGETQYF. CDR3 in DNA: TGCAGTGCTCTCGGGGACAGGGGAGAGACCCAGTACTTC.

The rearrangement uses TRBV3-1 and TRBJ2-1, with D perhaps given as TRBD1 or TRBD2 (5 bases each). V dropped 3 bases and J dropped 9 bases, with 12 bases sitting between them. The germline V gene has CDR1 LGHDT and CDR2 YNNKEL (reference sequence). CDR3 length: 13 residues. DNA of the CDR3: TGTGCCAGCAGCCACGGGGACGGGATTGAGCAGTTCTTC. Its translation: CASSHGDGIEQFF.

The rearrangement uses TRBV7-6 and TRBJ1-1; D not certain. Deletions cut 5 bases from V and 7 bases from J, with 11 bases between. The CDR3 is made up of 12 amino acids. Germline CDR1 SGHVS, CDR2 FNYEAQ. CDR3 region: CASSPWTNEAFF. The CDR3 DNA follows: TGTGCCAGCAGCCCCTGGACCAATGAAGCTTTCTTT.

This chain links TRBV29-1 with TRBJ1-1; D uncertain. Germline CDR1 and CDR2: SQVTM and ANQGSEA. Trimming took 1 base from V and 0 from J, leaving 9 bases between them. The CDR3 sequence is 14 residues long. The CDR3 reads CSVEGRHMNTEAFF. CDR3 coding DNA: TGCAGCGTTGAAGGCCGGCACATGAACACTGAAGCTTTCTTT.

The rearrangement uses TRBV4-1 and TRBJ1-2; D is ambiguous. The ends were cut back, 1 base at V and 4 bases at J, with 16 bases in the middle. The CDR3 runs to 16 residues. Germline V gene sequence: CDR1 MGHRA, CDR2 YSYEKL. The CDR3 DNA sequence: TGCGCCAGCAGCCAAGCAAGAATAGACGGCGGCTATGGCTACACCTTC. Its translation: CASSQARIDGGYGYTF.

The chain recombines TRBV9 with TRBJ2-1; perhaps TRBD2 as D (5 bases). The V end was cut by 1 base, the J end by 5 bases, with 10 bases between. Germline V gene data show CDR1 as SGDLS and CDR2 as YYNGEE. CDR3 size: 14 residues. CDR3 in DNA: TGTGCCAGCAGCGTACCGGGGAATGACAATGAGCAGTTCTTC. Translation gives CASSVPGNDNEQFF. Full variable domain (remainder filled in from reference TRBV9 and TRBJ2-1): DSGVTQTPKHLITATGQRVTLRCSPRSGDLSVYWYQQSLDQGLQFLIQYYNGEERAKGNILERFSAQQFPDLHSELNLSSLELGDSALYFCASSVPGNDNEQFFGPGTRLTVL.

The V and J genes are TRBV6-6 and TRBJ2-3, with D hard to call. Germline lookup yields CDR1 MNHNY and CDR2 SVGAGI (reference sequence). The CDR3 runs to 15 residues. Trimming removed 2 bases at V and 2 bases at J, with 11 bases between. The CDR3 region has the DNA TGTGCCAGCAGTTACCTTGGTTACCCCACAGATACGCAGTATTTT. Translated, it gives CASSYLGYPTDTQYF.

The genes are TRBV20-1 and TRBJ1-1; 7 bases agree with TRBD1. The V gene's germline CDR1 is DFQATT and CDR2 SNEGSKA (reference sequence). V dropped 4 bases and J dropped 5; count of bases not matched to a gene: 10. The CDR3 contains 14 residues. CDR3: CSAMDGTAGTEAFF. The CDR3 nucleotides read TGCAGTGCTATGGACGGGACAGCTGGTACTGAAGCTTTCTTT.

The gene calls are TRBV3-1 and TRBJ2-1; possible D gene TRBD2, 6 bases. Trimming removed 7 bases at V and 9 bases at J, with 19 bases between. There are 14 residues in the CDR3. Germline CDR1 is LGHDT and CDR2 is YNNKEL (reference sequence). The chain's CDR3 is CASTPRAGLTEQFF. The DNA for the CDR3 is TGTGCCAGCACCCCCAGGGCGGGGTTGACTGAGCAGTTCTTC.

V and J are TRBV2 and TRBJ2-7; D is undetermined. CDR1 and CDR2 (germline): SNHLY, FYNNEI. The CDR3 contains 14 residues. Deletions cut 2 bases from V and 3 bases from J, with 11 bases between. CDR3 sequence (DNA): TGTGCCAGCAGTGAAAATTCGCAAGACTACGAGCAGTACGTC. It is translated as CASSENSQDYEQYV.

This chain uses TRBV29-1 with TRBJ2-3; TRBD2 agrees at 8 bases. This CDR3 is 13 amino acids long. The junction had 5 bases not matched to a gene; V was cut back by 4 bases and J by 5 bases. Germline loops: CDR1 SQVTM, CDR2 ANQGSEA. The CDR3 region is CSVVAGGIDTQYF. In nucleotides, the CDR3 is TGCAGCGTTGTTGCGGGGGGAATAGATACGCAGTATTTT.

This chain joins TRBV29-1 and TRBJ2-5; no firm D call. Per germline, CDR1 SQVTM and CDR2 ANQGSEA. The CDR3 spans 13 residues. V was clipped by 1 base and J by 0 bases, with 6 bases between them. The CDR3 DNA sequence: TGCAGCGTTGAAGGGCTGTACCAAGAGACCCAGTACTTC. Translation gives CSVEGLYQETQYF. Supplemented by reference TRBV29-1 and TRBJ2-5, the full variable domain reads SAVISQKPSRDICQRGTSLTIQCQVDSQVTMMFWYRQQPGQSLTLIATANQGSEATYESGFVIDKFPISRPNLTFSTLTVSNMSPEDSSIYLCSVEGLYQETQYFGPGTRLLVL.

The chain couples TRBV12-3 or TRBV12-4 to TRBJ1-2; TRBD1 might be the D (5 bases). CDR3 length equals 14 residues. The germline V and J ends were trimmed by 1 base and 4 bases, with 10 bases remaining between them. The CDR3 reads CASSLVGGPYGYTF. The DNA of the CDR3 is TGTGCCAGCAGTTTAGTGGGGGGACCCTATGGCTACACCTTC.

J is TRBJ2-7 and V is TRBV20-1; 7 positions match TRBD1. Trimming cost V 0 bases and J 4 bases; bases outside gene matches: 3. The germline gives CDR1 DFQATT, CDR2 SNEGSKA (reference sequence). The CDR3 sequence is 13 residues long. The CDR3 loop is CSAREGGKYEQYF. The CDR3 bases are TGCAGTGCTAGAGAAGGGGGCAAGTACGAGCAGTACTTC.

The chain employs TRBV28 and TRBJ2-7, with D possibly matching TRBD1 (6 bases). Germline-derived CDR1 and CDR2 are MDHEN and SYDVKM. The CDR3 consists of 13 residues. V was shortened by 7 bases and J by 3 bases, with 13 bases between the two germline ends. CDR3 in amino acids: CASTSGGLYEQYF. DNA for the CDR3: TGTGCCAGCACCTCTGGGGGCCTCTACGAGCAGTACTTC. Full variable domain (outside the CDR3, taken from reference TRBV28 and TRBJ2-7): DVKVTQSSRYLVKRTGEKVFLECVQDMDHENMFWYRQDPGLGLRLIYFSYDVKMKEKGDIPEGYSVSREKKERFSLILESASTNQTSMYLCASTSGGLYEQYFGPGTRLTVT.

The chain recombines TRBV29-1 with TRBJ2-7, with unresolved D. The CDR3 is 12 amino acids. Germline V gene lookup returns CDR1 SQVTM and CDR2 ANQGSEA. Here the CDR3 DNA reads TGCAGTGGCCTGGGATTTGCGAGCGAGCAGTACTTC. This sequence encodes CSGLGFASEQYF.

The chain links TRBV5-4 to TRBJ2-1; TRBD1 might be the D (6 bases). The CDR3 totals 13 residues. In germline, CDR1 is SGHNT, CDR2 YYREEE (reference sequence). Trimming pared 4 bases from V and 8 bases from J, leaving 13 bases between. The CDR3 is CASSDTGIDEQFF. Here the CDR3 DNA reads TGTGCCAGCAGCGATACAGGGATCGATGAGCAGTTCTTC. The full variable domain, its missing parts supplied by reference TRBV5-4 and TRBJ2-1, is ETGVTQSPTHLIKTRGQQVTLRCSSQSGHNTVSWYQQALGQGPQFIFQYYREEENGRGNFPPRFSGLQFPNYSSELNVNALELDDSALYLCASSDTGIDEQFFGPGTRLTVL.